The present TCR beta chain was sequenced within a study of T-cell memory formation after mild COVID-19. Across the whole study: Most TCR clusters belonged to a single donor. General study points: Several responding clones turned up in pre-infection memory, indicating that cross-reactive memory may have taken part. CM and EM subsets held most contracting CD4+ clones; EMRA held CD8+ ones.

Researchers used 5'RACE with constant-segment primers to make TCR alpha and TCR beta cDNA libraries that carry sample barcodes and UMIs. TCRdb re-analysed the 5' RACE reads in MiXCR, keeping a single row per CDR3 protein. The repertoire consists of over 300,000 distinct CDR3 sequences, with 20% to 25% occurring once and the leading ten covering roughly 23%. This clonotype was seen a handful of times. The antigen remains undetermined. Source material: PBMCs or a T cell subset sorted from them (not recorded which). The sequence was obtained from a man aged 18 to 29 who had mild COVID-19 (a few samples of this study predate the infection). Cell type and time point are not known.

The CDR3 loop reads CASSPGTGQLYTQYF. The CDR3 DNA sequence: TGTGCCAGCAGCCCAGGGACAGGGCAATTATATACGCAGTATTTT. V is TRBV7-2 and J is TRBJ2-3; 9 bases are shared with TRBD1. In germline, CDR1 is SGHTA, CDR2 FQGNSA. This CDR3 contains 15 residues. J lost 7 bases, V lost 5 bases, and 10 bases had no gene match.